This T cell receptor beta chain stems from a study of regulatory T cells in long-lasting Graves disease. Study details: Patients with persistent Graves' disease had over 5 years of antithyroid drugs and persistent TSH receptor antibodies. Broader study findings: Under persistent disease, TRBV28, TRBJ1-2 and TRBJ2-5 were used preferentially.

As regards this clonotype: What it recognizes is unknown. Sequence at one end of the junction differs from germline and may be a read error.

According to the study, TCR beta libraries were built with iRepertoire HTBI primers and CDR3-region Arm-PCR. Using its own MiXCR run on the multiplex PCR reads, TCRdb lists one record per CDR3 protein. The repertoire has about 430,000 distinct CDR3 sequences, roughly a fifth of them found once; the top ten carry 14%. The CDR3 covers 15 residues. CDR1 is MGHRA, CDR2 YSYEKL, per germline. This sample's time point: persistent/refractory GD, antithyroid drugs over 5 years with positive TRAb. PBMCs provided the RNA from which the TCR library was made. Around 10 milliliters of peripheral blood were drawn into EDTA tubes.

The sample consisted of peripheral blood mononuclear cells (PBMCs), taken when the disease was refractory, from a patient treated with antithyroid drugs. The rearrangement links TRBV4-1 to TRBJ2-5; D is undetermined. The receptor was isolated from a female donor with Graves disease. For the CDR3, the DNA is TGCCCCAGCAGCCAAGCACGAGGTCACCAAGAGACCCAGTACTTC. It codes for CPSSQARGHQETQYF.